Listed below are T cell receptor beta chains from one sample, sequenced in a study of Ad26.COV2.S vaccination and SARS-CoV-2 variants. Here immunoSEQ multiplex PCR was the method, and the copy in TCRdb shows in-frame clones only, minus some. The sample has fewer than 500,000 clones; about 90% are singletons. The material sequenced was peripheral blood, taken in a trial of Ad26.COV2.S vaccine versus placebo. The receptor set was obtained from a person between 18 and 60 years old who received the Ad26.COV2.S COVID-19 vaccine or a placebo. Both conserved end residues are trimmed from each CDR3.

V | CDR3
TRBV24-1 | ATSDPGQGAYNEQF
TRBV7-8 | ASSLGRVGLAGAGELF
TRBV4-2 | ASSQAIRGAGGDTQY
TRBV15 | ATSKRDGYEQY
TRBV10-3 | AISESGGTGELF
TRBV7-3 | ASSFSGNSYEQY
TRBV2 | ASRRGILNTEAF
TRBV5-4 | ASSLVDVGGPSY
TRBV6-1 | ASSERVLTPNEQY
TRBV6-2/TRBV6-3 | ASSITTGPSSGNTIY
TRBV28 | ASSLDSGWDTEAF
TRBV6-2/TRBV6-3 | ASSFPGAGESSYEQY
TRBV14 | ASSQGSYVGYEQY
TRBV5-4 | ASSIGLAGATDTQY
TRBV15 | ATSRGGTALFYGYT
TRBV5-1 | ASSLALAGAVGELF
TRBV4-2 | ASSQEGTGESEAF
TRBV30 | AWSTGPSYEQY
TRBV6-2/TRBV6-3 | ASSLTAAQETQY
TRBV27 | ASSRDRGHTGELF
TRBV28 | ASSLWNTEAF
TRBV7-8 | ASSSGTSPVWNEQF
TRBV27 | ASSSTGRPGNTIY
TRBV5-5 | ASSLTGATEAF
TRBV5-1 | ASSLGAGSLYEQY
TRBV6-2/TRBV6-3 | ASSKSDGALYSNQPQH
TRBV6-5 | ASMSRGLYNSPLH
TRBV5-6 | ASSLYRKETQY
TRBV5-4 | ASSLAARGRFDGYT
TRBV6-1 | ASSETGFSGNTIY
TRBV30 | AWSEPPDRGLKAF
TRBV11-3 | ASSPQREGQNEQF
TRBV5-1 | ASSLAGVGWNNEQF
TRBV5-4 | ASSLPAMNTEAF
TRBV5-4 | ASSLEGDPTDTQY
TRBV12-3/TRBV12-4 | ASSLGGHREAF
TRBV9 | ASSPYDRVHEQY
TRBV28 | ASSWGQGSGANVLT
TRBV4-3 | ASSQVTSTGELF
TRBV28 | ASSFPYYGPDTEAF
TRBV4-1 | ASSQGGGQGYNEQF
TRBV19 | ASAGLAGATQY
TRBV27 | ASSLRSGLHYGELF
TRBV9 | ASSVERVRNQPQH
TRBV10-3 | AISPYSNQPQH
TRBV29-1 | SVQGGGMNTEAF
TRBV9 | ASSVGPGAYEQY
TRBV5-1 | ASRDRGMNEQY
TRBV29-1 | SVYTRDRGRGYT
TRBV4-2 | ASSQDGAGTRPDNEQF
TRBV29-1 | SVAEGPSSGNTIY
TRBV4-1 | ASSQVPSGITQY